This T cell receptor (beta chain) was observed in a study of cytomegalovirus exposure and HLA in healthy donors. PCR involved 60 Vbeta and 13 Jbeta primers. Assay used: immunoSEQ multiplex PCR; TCRdb lists only in-frame clones, some missing. The sample lists some 170,000 clones, 60% to 85% occurring once. This CDR3 is built from 15 residues. From germline, CDR1 is LNHDA and CDR2 SQIVND (reference sequence). V gave up 4 bases and J gave up 9 bases, with 19 bases separating them. The chain couples TRBV19 to TRBJ2-1, with D maybe TRBD2 (6 bases). The sequence came from a male donor in good health and CMV-seronegative. The sequenced sample was PBMCs. The CDR3 nucleotides are TGTGCCAGTAGTACCATAACGGGTCGGGAGTCTGAGCAGTTCTTC. Encoded protein: CASSTITGRESEQFF.